This T cell receptor (beta chain) was captured in a study of post-analysis software for immune sequencing data. The study's findings and limits: TRBV5-6, TRBV5-1 and TRBV20-1 belonged to a set of roughly five TRBV segments that were more frequent in patients than controls.

The authors incorporated unique molecular identifiers into the TCR beta cDNA libraries. TCRdb ran MiXCR on the PCR reads and lists one entry per CDR3 protein. The table includes roughly 410,000 distinct CDR3 sequences, 30% to 45% detected once. Germline loops: CDR1 SGHAT, CDR2 FQNNGV. There are 17 residues in the CDR3. Trimming pared 0 bases from V and 1 base from J, leaving 14 bases between. A note on this clonotype: Its specificity is not known.

This receptor was taken from a girl between 10 and 17 years old with multiple sclerosis. This chain uses TRBV11-2 with TRBJ2-3; no definite D call. The sequenced sample was blood. This chain's CDR3 is CASSLDLGQICTDTQYF. CDR3 DNA: TGTGCCAGCAGCTTAGATCTCGGGCAGATATGCACAGATACGCAGTATTTT.